What follows are 23 T cell receptor beta chains derived from one specimen sequenced in a study of OX40 agonist ivuxolimab in advanced cancers. Profiling relied on immunoSEQ multiplex PCR, and the TCRdb table lists in-frame clones only, not all of them. The sample has around 80,000 clones, more than 85% seen once. The sequencing here drew on CD4+ or CD8+ T cells sorted from blood, taken in a trial of the OX40 agonist ivuxolimab. Receptor source: an adult with an advanced solid tumor such as melanoma, head and neck, liver or kidney cancer.

The CDR3 nucleotides are TGTGCCATCGCAGGACAAGACAGTGACTATGGCTACACCTTC. Protein: CAIAGQDSDYGYTF. The chain employs TRBV10-3 and TRBJ1-2, with D maybe TRBD1 (5 bases). The CDR3 spans 14 residues. Deletions cut 8 bases from V and 3 bases from J, with 16 bases between. In germline, CDR1 is ENHRY, CDR2 SYGVKD.

This rearrangement joins TRBV29-1 to TRBJ2-7; tentatively, D is TRBD1 or TRBD2 (6 bases each). Per the germline V gene, CDR1 is SQVTM and CDR2 is ANQGSEA. CDR3 length: 14 amino acids. The ends were cut back, 1 base at V and 6 bases at J, with 16 bases in the middle. The DNA for the CDR3 is TGCAGCGTTGAAGTCGGGGGCAGGGTAAGCGAGCAGTACTTC. Its translation is CSVEVGGRVSEQYF.

The rearrangement joins TRBV27 to TRBJ1-5; a possible D gene is TRBD1 (5 bases). V was trimmed by 6 bases and J by 0 bases, leaving 12 bases between them. Germline values: CDR1 MNHEY, CDR2 SMNVEV (reference sequence). This CDR3 region has 15 residues. The CDR3 spells CASSSHRRSNQPQHF. DNA of the CDR3: TGTGCCAGCAGCTCCCACAGGCGTAGCAATCAGCCCCAGCATTTT.

This clone was observed a single time. The rearrangement links TRBV6-1 to TRBJ2-3; TRBD1 agrees at 8 bases. CDR1 and CDR2 from the germline V gene are MNHNS and SASEGT. The CDR3 spans 15 residues. With 4 bases clipped from V and 7 bases from J, the junction kept 10 bases outside the gene matches. CDR3: CASSGTGGPWYTQYF. The CDR3 coding sequence is TGTGCCAGCAGTGGAACAGGGGGACCGTGGTATACGCAGTATTTT.

This chain joins TRBV7-9 and TRBJ1-5; TRBD1 matches 10 bases. Trimming took 1 base from V and 6 from J; bases not matched to a gene: 6. Germline V lookup: CDR1 SEHNR, CDR2 FQNEAQ (reference sequence). The CDR3 is 16 residues long. The CDR3 nucleotides are TGTGCCAGCAGCTTAGGGGGGGACAGGGGAAGTCAGCCCCAGCATTTT. Amino acids: CASSLGGDRGSQPQHF.

The CDR3, as DNA: TGCGCCAGCAGCCAATTAGCGGGGGGGACCTCTGGGGCCAACGTCCTGACTTTC. Its protein is CASSQLAGGTSGANVLTF. This chain connects TRBV4-1 to TRBJ2-6; 11 bases are a match to TRBD2. J gave up 0 bases and V 2 bases, and 3 bases lay outside the gene matches. The CDR3 is 18 amino acids. Looked up from germline, CDR1 is MGHRA and CDR2 is YSYEKL.

This clone was observed a single time. The CDR3 nucleotides are TGTGCCAGCAGCTTAGGCGCTAGCGTGGACAAAAACATTCAGTACTTC. It translates to CASSLGASVDKNIQYF. The chain has TRBV7-9 and TRBJ2-4, with D possibly TRBD2 on 6 matching bases. The CDR3 totals 16 residues. V was trimmed by 1 base and J by 3 bases, leaving 13 bases between them. Germline lookup yields CDR1 SEHNR and CDR2 FQNEAQ (reference sequence). Full variable domain (remainder filled in from reference TRBV7-9 and TRBJ2-4): DTGVSQNPRHKITKRGQNVTFRCDPISEHNRLYWYRQTLGQGPEFLTYFQNEAQLEKSRLLSDRFSAERPKGSFSTLEIQRTEQGDSAMYLCASSLGASVDKNIQYFGAGTRLSVL.

The chain recombines TRBV29-1 with TRBJ1-2; weak D call: TRBD1 (6 bases). V lost 3 bases to trimming and J lost 14 bases, with 22 bases between them. Germline V gene data show CDR1 as SQVTM and CDR2 as ANQGSEA. The CDR3 is 13 amino acids. The CDR3 DNA reads TGCAGCGTTGAGTTGGGGGACATGACCCTCTCTACCTTC. Translating it yields CSVELGDMTLSTF.

This chain uses TRBV5-1 with TRBJ1-6; TRBD1 matches 8 bases. Germline-derived CDR1 and CDR2 are SGHRS and YFSETQ. This CDR3 contains 13 residues. The junction had 3 bases not matched to a gene; V was cut back by 4 bases and J by 9 bases. The CDR3 loop reads CASSGQGGSPLHF. The CDR3 DNA reads as TGCGCCAGCAGCGGACAGGGTGGTTCACCCCTCCACTTT. The variable domain in full, completed from reference TRBV5-1 and TRBJ1-6, reads KAGVTQTPRYLIKTRGQQVTLSCSPISGHRSVSWYQQTPGQGLQFLFEYFSETQRNKGNFPGRFSGRQFSNSRSEMNVSTLELGDSALYLCASSGQGGSPLHFGNGTRLTVT.

This chain uses TRBV11-1 with TRBJ1-2; D perhaps matches TRBD1 (6 bases). The CDR3 totals 13 residues. Germline V gene sequence: CDR1 SGHAT, CDR2 FQDESV (reference sequence). The ends were cut back, 4 bases at V and 14 bases at J, with 20 bases in the middle. The CDR3 DNA reads TGTGCCAGCAGCTCGCCTCCGGGGACAAGACAAACCTTC. Protein: CASSSPPGTRQTF.

In its sample, this clone was seen a few times. The V call is TRBV19, the J call TRBJ2-2; D not resolved. Germline loops: CDR1 LNHDA, CDR2 SQIVND (reference sequence). CDR3 length: 15 amino acids. V gave up 5 bases and J gave up 7 bases, with 17 bases separating them. The CDR3 coding sequence is TGTGCCAGTAGTCCCCCACTAACTCACCGCGGGGAGCTGTTTTTT. Protein product: CASSPPLTHRGELFF.

The rearrangement uses TRBV18 and TRBJ1-1, with unresolved D. The germline gives CDR1 KGHSH, CDR2 LQKENI. This CDR3 has 14 amino acids. Trimming removed 0 bases at V and 4 bases at J, with 9 bases between. The CDR3 reads CASSPPGRFTEAFF. The CDR3 DNA is TGTGCCAGCTCACCACCGGGCCGATTCACTGAAGCTTTCTTT.

The chain joins TRBV30 to TRBJ1-2; TRBD1 might be the D (5 bases). This CDR3 contains 13 residues. The V gene's germline CDR1 is GTSNPN and CDR2 SVGIG (reference sequence). V was cut by 2 bases and J by 4 bases, with 11 bases left in between. CDR3 loop: CAWSSWDGYGYTF. The CDR3 DNA reads TGTGCCTGGAGTAGTTGGGACGGCTATGGCTACACCTTC.

The chain couples TRBV6-5 to TRBJ1-5; D unclear. This CDR3 contains 15 residues. Germline V gene sequence: CDR1 MNHEY, CDR2 SVGAGI. V gave up 4 bases and J gave up 2 bases, with 12 bases separating them. The chain's CDR3 is CASSSGPAGNQPQHF. In DNA form, the CDR3 reads TGTGCCAGCAGTTCCGGGCCCGCGGGCAATCAGCCCCAGCATTTT.

V gene TRBV5-1 combines with J gene TRBJ2-3, with 7 bases lining up with TRBD1. CDR1 is SGHRS, CDR2 YFSETQ, per germline. J lost 6 bases, V lost 4 bases, and 11 bases had no gene match. The CDR3 runs to 15 residues. The CDR3 loop is CASSIQGSVGDTQYF. The CDR3 region has the DNA TGCGCCAGCAGCATACAGGGGAGCGTGGGCGATACGCAGTATTTT. The full variable domain, rest sourced from reference TRBV5-1 and TRBJ2-3, is KAGVTQTPRYLIKTRGQQVTLSCSPISGHRSVSWYQQTPGQGLQFLFEYFSETQRNKGNFPGRFSGRQFSNSRSEMNVSTLELGDSALYLCASSIQGSVGDTQYFGPGTRLTVL.

The chain employs TRBV7-9 and TRBJ2-2; no definite D call. V lost 9 bases, J lost 4 bases, and 15 bases lay in between. CDR3 length: 14 amino acids. Germline-derived CDR1 and CDR2 are SEHNR and FQNEAQ (reference sequence). The CDR3 is CASTGKAITGELFF. DNA for the CDR3: TGTGCCAGTACCGGCAAGGCCATCACCGGGGAGCTGTTTTTT. Drawing the rest from reference TRBV7-9 and TRBJ2-2, the complete variable domain is DTGVSQNPRHKITKRGQNVTFRCDPISEHNRLYWYRQTLGQGPEFLTYFQNEAQLEKSRLLSDRFSAERPKGSFSTLEIQRTEQGDSAMYLCASTGKAITGELFFGEGSRLTVL.

The chain carries TRBV6-5 and TRBJ2-1; 10 bases map to TRBD2. Germline values: CDR1 MNHEY, CDR2 SVGAGI. The CDR3 runs to 13 residues. The ends lost 5 bases at V and 10 bases at J; junction bases unmatched: 5. CDR3 nucleotides: TGTGCCAGCAGTACTAGCGGGGCCGGGGAGCAGTTCTTC. Its translation: CASSTSGAGEQFF.

CDR3 sequence reads: CASSLWVGGGILEQYF. The DNA for the CDR3 is TGTGCCAGCAGCTTATGGGTGGGGGGAGGAATACTCGAGCAGTACTTC. This rearrangement joins TRBV7-9 to TRBJ2-7; possibly TRBD2 for D (6 bases). Deletions cut 2 bases from V and 6 bases from J, with 20 bases between. CDR1 and CDR2 (germline): SEHNR, FQNEAQ (reference sequence). This CDR3 has 16 amino acids.

This clone was seen ten or more times. As DNA, the CDR3 is TGTGCCAGCACCAATGTAGGGGAAAAACTGTTTTTT. Translated, it gives CASTNVGEKLFF. The chain combines TRBV7-2 with TRBJ1-4, with D hard to call. Per the germline V gene, CDR1 is SGHTA and CDR2 is FQGNSA. Trimming removed 7 bases from V and 8 bases from J, with 11 bases in between. The length of the CDR3 is 12 residues. Looking up the rest from reference TRBV7-2 and TRBJ1-4 gives the full variable domain: GAGVSQSPSNKVTEKGKDVELRCDPISGHTALYWYRQSLGQGLEFLIYFQGNSAPDKSGLPSDRFSAERTGGSVSTLTIQRTQQEDSAVYLCASTNVGEKLFFGSGTQLSVL.

The chain couples TRBV12-5 to TRBJ2-3; the match to TRBD2 covers 7 bases. V dropped 3 bases and J dropped 3; count of bases not matched to a gene: 9. Germline CDR1 is LGHNT and CDR2 is FRNRAP. The CDR3 is 16 amino acids. CDR3 in amino acids: CASGFRGGGSTDTQYF. The CDR3 DNA reads TGTGCTAGTGGTTTCCGTGGGGGAGGGAGTACAGATACGCAGTATTTT.

The rearrangement uses TRBV11-1 and TRBJ2-7; D perhaps matches TRBD1 (5 bases). Trimming pared 2 bases from V and 8 bases from J, leaving 19 bases between. This CDR3 has 15 amino acids. Germline V lookup: CDR1 SGHAT, CDR2 FQDESV (reference sequence). In DNA, the CDR3 is TGTGCCAGCAGCTTACAAGGCAGGGCCGGCCTTAAGCAGTACTTC. Its protein is CASSLQGRAGLKQYF.

The chain is built from TRBV5-1 and TRBJ2-3; a weak D match, TRBD1 (6 bases). Germline V gene lookup returns CDR1 SGHRS and CDR2 YFSETQ. V lost 1 base, J lost 6 bases, and 9 bases lay in between. CDR3 size: 13 residues. CDR3: CASSLWGRDTQYF. The CDR3 DNA sequence: TGCGCCAGCAGCTTGTGGGGGCGTGATACGCAGTATTTT.

This sequence joins TRBV5-5 and TRBJ1-2; D might be TRBD1 (6 bases). The V end lost 0 bases, the J end lost 0 bases, and 12 bases lay between the germline ends. CDR3 length: 16 residues. CDR1 is SGHKS, CDR2 YYEKEE, per germline (reference sequence). Here the CDR3 DNA reads TGTGCCAGCAGCTTGGGCTGGGGGGGCTCTAACTATGGCTACACCTTC. It is translated as CASSLGWGGSNYGYTF.